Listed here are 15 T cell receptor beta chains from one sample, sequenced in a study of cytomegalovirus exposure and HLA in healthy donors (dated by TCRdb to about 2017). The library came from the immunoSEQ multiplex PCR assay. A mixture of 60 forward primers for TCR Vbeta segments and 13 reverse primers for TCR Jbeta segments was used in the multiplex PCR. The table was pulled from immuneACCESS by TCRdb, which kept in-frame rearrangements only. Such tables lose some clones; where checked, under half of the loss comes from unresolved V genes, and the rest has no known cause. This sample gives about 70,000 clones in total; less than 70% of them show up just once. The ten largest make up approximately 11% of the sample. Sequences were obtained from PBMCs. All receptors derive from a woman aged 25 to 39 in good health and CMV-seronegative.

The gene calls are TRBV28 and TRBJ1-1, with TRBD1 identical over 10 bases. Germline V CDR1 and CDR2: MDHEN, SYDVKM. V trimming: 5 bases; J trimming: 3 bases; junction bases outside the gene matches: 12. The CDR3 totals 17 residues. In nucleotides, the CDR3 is TGTGCCAGCAGTCCAAGGCGGACAGGGGGGCTATACACTGAAGCTTTCTTT. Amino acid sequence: CASSPRRTGGLYTEAFF.

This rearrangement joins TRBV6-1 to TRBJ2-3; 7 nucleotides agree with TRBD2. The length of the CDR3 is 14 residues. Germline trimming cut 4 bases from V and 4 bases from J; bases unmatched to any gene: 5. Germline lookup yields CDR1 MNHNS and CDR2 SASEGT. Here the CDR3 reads CASSGRGYPDTQYF. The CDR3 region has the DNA TGTGCCAGCAGTGGGCGGGGGTACCCAGATACGCAGTATTTT.

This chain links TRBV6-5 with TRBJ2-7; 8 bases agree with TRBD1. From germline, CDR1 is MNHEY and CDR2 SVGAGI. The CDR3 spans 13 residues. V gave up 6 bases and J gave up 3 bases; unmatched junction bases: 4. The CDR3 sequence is CASSITGGYEQYF. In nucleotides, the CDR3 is TGTGCCAGCAGCATAACAGGGGGCTACGAGCAGTACTTC.

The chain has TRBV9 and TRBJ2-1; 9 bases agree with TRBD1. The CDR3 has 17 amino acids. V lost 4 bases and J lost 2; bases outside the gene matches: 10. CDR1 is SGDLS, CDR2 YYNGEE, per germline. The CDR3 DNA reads TGTGCCAGCAGCCACGACGTAAGGACAGGGGCCTACAATGAGCAGTTCTTC. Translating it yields CASSHDVRTGAYNEQFF.

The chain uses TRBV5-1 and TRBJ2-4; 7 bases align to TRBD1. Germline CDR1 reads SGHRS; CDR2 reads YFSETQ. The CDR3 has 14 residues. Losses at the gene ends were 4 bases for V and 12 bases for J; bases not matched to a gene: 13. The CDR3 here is CASSPDRNGYTQYF. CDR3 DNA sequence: TGCGCCAGCAGCCCGGACAGGAACGGGTATACTCAGTACTTC.

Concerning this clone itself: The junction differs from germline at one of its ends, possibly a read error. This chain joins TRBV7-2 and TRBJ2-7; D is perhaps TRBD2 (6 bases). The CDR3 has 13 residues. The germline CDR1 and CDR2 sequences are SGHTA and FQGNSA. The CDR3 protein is CASSLAISGEQYF. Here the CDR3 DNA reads TGTGCCAGCAGCCTAGCGATTAGTGGCGAGCAGTACTTC.

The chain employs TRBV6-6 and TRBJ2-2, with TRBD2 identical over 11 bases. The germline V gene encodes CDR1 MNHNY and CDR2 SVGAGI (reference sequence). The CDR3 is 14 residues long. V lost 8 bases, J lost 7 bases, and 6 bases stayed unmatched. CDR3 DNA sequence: TGTGCCAGCGGTAGCGGGGGGGCTATCGGGGAGCTGTTTTTT. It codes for CASGSGGAIGELFF.

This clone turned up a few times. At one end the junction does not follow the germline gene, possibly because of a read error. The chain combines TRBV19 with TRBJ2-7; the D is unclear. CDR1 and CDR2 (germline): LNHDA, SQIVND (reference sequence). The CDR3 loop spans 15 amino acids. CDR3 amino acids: CASSLESGGTYEQYF. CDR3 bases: TGTGCCAGTAGTCTAGAAAGTGGCGGTACCTACGAGCAGTACTTC.

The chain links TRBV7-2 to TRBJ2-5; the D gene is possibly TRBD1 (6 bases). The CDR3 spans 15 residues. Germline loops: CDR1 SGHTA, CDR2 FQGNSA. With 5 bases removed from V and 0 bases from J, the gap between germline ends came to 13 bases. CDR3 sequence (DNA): TGTGCCAGCAGCGGGCCGGGACACCACCAAGAGACCCAGTACTTC. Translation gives CASSGPGHHQETQYF.

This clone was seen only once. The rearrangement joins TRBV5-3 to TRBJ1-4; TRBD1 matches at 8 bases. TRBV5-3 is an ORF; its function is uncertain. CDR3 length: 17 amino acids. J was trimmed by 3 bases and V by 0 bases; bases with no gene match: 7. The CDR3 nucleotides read TGTGCCAGAAGCTTGGGGGACAGGTCACTCCCTAATGAAAAACTGTTTTTT. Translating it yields CARSLGDRSLPNEKLFF.

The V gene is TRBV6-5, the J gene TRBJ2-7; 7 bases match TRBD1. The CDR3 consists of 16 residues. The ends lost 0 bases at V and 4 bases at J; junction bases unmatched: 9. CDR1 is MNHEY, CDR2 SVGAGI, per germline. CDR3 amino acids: CASSYSGQTSRYEQYF. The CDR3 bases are TGTGCCAGCAGTTACTCGGGACAGACCTCCCGATACGAGCAGTACTTC.

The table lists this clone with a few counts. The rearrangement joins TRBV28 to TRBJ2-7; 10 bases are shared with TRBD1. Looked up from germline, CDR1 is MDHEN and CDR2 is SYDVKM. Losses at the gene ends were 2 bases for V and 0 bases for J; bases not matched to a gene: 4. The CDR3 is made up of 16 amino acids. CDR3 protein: CASSLDRGHSSYEQYF. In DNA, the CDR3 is TGTGCCAGCAGTTTAGACAGGGGGCATAGCTCCTACGAGCAGTACTTC.

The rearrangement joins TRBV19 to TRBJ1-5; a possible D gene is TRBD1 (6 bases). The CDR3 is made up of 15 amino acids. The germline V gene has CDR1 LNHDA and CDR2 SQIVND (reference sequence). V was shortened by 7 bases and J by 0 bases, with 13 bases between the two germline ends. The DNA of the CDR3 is TGTGCCAGTATTGTAGGGGGAAATAGCAATCAGCCCCAGCATTTT. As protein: CASIVGGNSNQPQHF.

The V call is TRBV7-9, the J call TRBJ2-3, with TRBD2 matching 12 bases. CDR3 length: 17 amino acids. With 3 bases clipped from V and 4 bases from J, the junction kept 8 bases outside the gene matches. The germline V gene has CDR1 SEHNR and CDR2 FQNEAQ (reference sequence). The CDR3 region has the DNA TGTGCCAGCAGCTTCCCCAGGACTAGCGGGGTCGCAGATACGCAGTATTTT. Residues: CASSFPRTSGVADTQYF.

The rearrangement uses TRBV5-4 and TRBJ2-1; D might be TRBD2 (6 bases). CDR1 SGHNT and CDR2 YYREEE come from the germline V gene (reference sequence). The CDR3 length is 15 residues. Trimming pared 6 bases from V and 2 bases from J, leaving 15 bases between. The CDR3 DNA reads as TGTGCCAGCACCCGGAGGCTAGCGACCTACAATGAGCAGTTCTTC. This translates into CASTRRLATYNEQFF.